Shown below are 9 T cell receptor beta chains from a single sample sequenced in a study of T cell changes during pregnancy in multiple sclerosis. TCRdb's table, derived via immunoSEQ multiplex PCR, lists solely in-frame clones and lacks some. Among about 59,000 clones listed, over 80% were seen once. Sample: peripheral blood, taken in the first trimester of pregnancy. The receptors were gathered from a female donor with multiple sclerosis, enrolled in a pregnancy study.

The gene calls are TRBV7-3 and TRBJ2-3, with TRBD1 matching over 10 bases. The ends lost 5 bases at V and 2 bases at J; junction bases unmatched: 7. Germline loops: CDR1 SGHTA, CDR2 FQGTGA. The CDR3 sequence is 16 residues long. CDR3 DNA sequence: TGTGCCAGCAGCGCCGGGACAGGGGTCCACACAGATACGCAGTATTTT. It encodes CASSAGTGVHTDTQYF. The full variable domain, rest sourced from reference TRBV7-3 and TRBJ2-3, is GAGVSQTPSNKVTEKGKYVELRCDPISGHTALYWYRQSLGQGPEFLIYFQGTGAADDSGLPNDRFFAVRPEGSVSTLKIQRTERGDSAVYLCASSAGTGVHTDTQYFGPGTRLTVL.

V usage is TRBV6-1 and J usage is TRBJ2-1, with D uncertain. This CDR3 has 15 amino acids. CDR1 is MNHNS, CDR2 SASEGT, per germline. The V gene lost 3 bases and the J gene lost 0 bases, with 9 bases spanning the gap. Here the CDR3 reads CASSDELSSYNEQFF. The CDR3 DNA is TGTGCCAGCAGTGACGAACTGAGCTCCTACAATGAGCAGTTCTTC.

This clone has more than one count but fewer than ten. The rearrangement uses TRBV6-1 and TRBJ2-3; D might be TRBD2 (7 bases). V was pared by 1 base and J by 4 bases, with 9 bases between. This CDR3 spans 14 amino acids. Germline CDR1 is MNHNS and CDR2 is SASEGT. CDR3: CASSEGRGPDTQYF. The DNA of the CDR3 is TGTGCCAGCAGTGAAGGGCGGGGGCCAGATACGCAGTATTTT.

This clone came up once. The chain is built from TRBV6-5 and TRBJ1-4, with a possible D match to TRBD1 (5 bases). Per the germline V gene, CDR1 is MNHEY and CDR2 is SVGAGI. V was cut by 2 bases and J by 8 bases, with 9 bases left in between. The CDR3 spans 13 residues. The CDR3 loop reads CASSYGGNEKLFF. CDR3 bases: TGTGCCAGCAGTTACGGGGGGAACGAAAAACTGTTTTTT.

The CDR3 coding sequence is TGTGCCAGCAGTTGGGACAGGGTGGGTGAGCAGTTCTTC. Translation: CASSWDRVGEQFF. This chain connects TRBV27 to TRBJ2-1; the match to TRBD1 covers 9 bases. The CDR3 has 13 residues. Germline V gene data show CDR1 as MNHEY and CDR2 as SMNVEV (reference sequence). The junction had 4 bases not matched to a gene; V was cut back by 4 bases and J by 9 bases.

The chain carries TRBV11-3 and TRBJ2-4; 9 positions match TRBD2. Germline values: CDR1 SGHNT, CDR2 YENEEA. CDR3 size: 15 residues. The J segment lost 6 bases and the V segment lost 1 base, leaving 4 bases of the junction unmatched. CDR3 coding DNA: TGTGCCAGCAGCTTAGCTAGCGGGATACCAAACATTCAGTACTTC. Its translation is CASSLASGIPNIQYF.

V gene TRBV7-3 combines with J gene TRBJ2-2, with TRBD1 matching 8 bases. The CDR3 contains 14 residues. CDR1 is SGHTA and CDR2 is FQGTGA in the germline V gene. V lost 5 bases, J lost 7 bases, and 6 bases stayed unmatched. The CDR3 sequence is CASSKATGVGELFF. The CDR3 region has the DNA TGTGCCAGCAGCAAGGCGACAGGGGTCGGGGAGCTGTTTTTT.

The chain couples TRBV9 to TRBJ2-1, with a tentative D call TRBD2 (7 bases). The length of the CDR3 is 19 residues. V lost 2 bases to trimming and J lost 3 bases, with 24 bases between them. Per germline, CDR1 SGDLS and CDR2 YYNGEE. The CDR3 is CASSVEGGDGRPYYNEQFF. In DNA form, the CDR3 reads TGTGCCAGCAGCGTCGAGGGGGGGGACGGCCGTCCGTACTACAATGAGCAGTTCTTC.

This clone showed up just once. The chain employs TRBV25-1 and TRBJ1-1, with D perhaps TRBD1 (6 bases). Germline CDR1 is MGHDK and CDR2 is SYGVNS. The length of the CDR3 is 13 residues. The V gene lost 6 bases and the J gene lost 1 base, with 9 bases spanning the gap. Here the CDR3 DNA reads TGTGCCAGCAGGGACAGAGCGAACACTGAAGCTTTCTTT. Translated: CASRDRANTEAFF.